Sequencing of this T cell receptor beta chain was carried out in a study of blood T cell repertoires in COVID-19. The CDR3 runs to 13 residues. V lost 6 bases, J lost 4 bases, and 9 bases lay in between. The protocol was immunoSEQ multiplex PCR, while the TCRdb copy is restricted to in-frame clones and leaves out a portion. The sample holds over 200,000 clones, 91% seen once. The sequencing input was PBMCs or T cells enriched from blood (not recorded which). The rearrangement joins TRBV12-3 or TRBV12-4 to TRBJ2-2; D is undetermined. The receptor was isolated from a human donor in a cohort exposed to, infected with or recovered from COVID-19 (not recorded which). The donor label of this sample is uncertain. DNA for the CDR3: TGTGCCAGCAGCCCTGTTTCCACCGGGGAGCTGTTTTTT. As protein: CASSPVSTGELFF.